This T cell receptor beta chain came from a study of neurological immune-mediated disorders. The CDR3 is 16 amino acids. J gave up 1 base and V 2 bases, and 7 bases lay outside the gene matches. CDR1 is SGHRS and CDR2 is YFSETQ in the germline V gene. The time point is: longitudinal time-point 3. It was by 5'RACE with 10-nucleotide random UMIs that the cDNA was made. A single run covered 15-18 subjects with over 170 million TCR-beta sequences. One entry per CDR3 protein, called by TCRdb with MiXCR from the 5' RACE reads. The sample has 45,000 to 65,000 distinct CDR3 sequences, more than 7% seen once. This clonotype was seen repeatedly, ten times or more.

The chain links TRBV5-1 to TRBJ1-2; 8 bases line up with TRBD1. Sequences were obtained from PBMCs. This sequence originates from a woman aged 40 to 50 in good health. Here the CDR3 DNA reads TGCGCCAGCAGCTTCACCGGGACAGGAGATAACTATGGCTACACCTTC. The encoded protein is CASSFTGTGDNYGYTF.